This TCR beta chain was recovered during a study of glioma-infiltrating T cells. Study conclusions and caveats: Only very few CDR3 sequences appeared in both tissue and blood. Non-neoplastic patients had below-expected tissue-blood divergence, while all gliomas exceeded expectation.

Amplification of TCR alpha and beta CDR3 regions from RNA used iRepertoire nested multiplex PCR. Tissue mRNA or PBMC total RNA, roughly 85-450 ng, went into one-step reverse transcription and amplification. TCRdb reanalysed the multiplex PCR reads using MiXCR and keeps one entry per CDR3 protein. The table has some 40,000 distinct CDR3 sequences, around 24% seen once. This CDR3 has 14 amino acids. V dropped 7 bases and J dropped 2 bases, with 13 bases sitting between them. Germline assignment: CDR1 MGHRA and CDR2 YSYEKL. This clonotype occurred many times. Its antigen is still unknown. The sample consisted of glioma tissue, nonneoplastic brain tissue, or PBMCs (not recorded which). The chain recombines TRBV4-1 with TRBJ2-3; no firm D call. The source is a human donor with low-grade glioma or glioblastoma, undergoing nonglioma brain surgery, or in good health (not recorded which). DNA of the CDR3: TGCGCCAGCAAACCGATCGGAGTCACAGATACGCAGTATTTT. Translated: CASKPIGVTDTQYF.